This paragraph reports one T cell receptor (beta chain). Antigen unknown. Losses at the gene ends were 0 bases for V and 6 bases for J; bases not matched to a gene: 8. The CDR3 extends over 15 amino acids. CDR1 SGHVS and CDR2 FQNEAQ come from the germline V gene. This record comes from a study of cytomegalovirus exposure and HLA in healthy donors. Study conclusions and caveats: The likely explanation for a cluster of highly shared sequence variants was sequencing artifact. Most TCR beta V segments were productive about 90% or about 30% of the time in an earlier analysis. Later analysis showed TCR association rates varying by HLA locus, highest for DRB1 and lowest for HLA-C.

13 Jbeta primers and 60 Vbeta primers were used for the PCR. Measured with immunoSEQ multiplex PCR; TCRdb has only the in-frame clones, and not every one. The sample spans 220,000 or so clones; the ten largest clones claim over 0.95%. The material sequenced was PBMCs. The rearrangement joins TRBV7-8 to TRBJ2-7; 7 positions agree with TRBD1. The receptor's source is a girl aged 2 to 10 in good health and CMV-seropositive. The CDR3 DNA reads as TGTGCCAGCAGCTTAGCACCCGGGACAGCCGGCGAGCAGTACTTC. The encoded protein is CASSLAPGTAGEQYF.